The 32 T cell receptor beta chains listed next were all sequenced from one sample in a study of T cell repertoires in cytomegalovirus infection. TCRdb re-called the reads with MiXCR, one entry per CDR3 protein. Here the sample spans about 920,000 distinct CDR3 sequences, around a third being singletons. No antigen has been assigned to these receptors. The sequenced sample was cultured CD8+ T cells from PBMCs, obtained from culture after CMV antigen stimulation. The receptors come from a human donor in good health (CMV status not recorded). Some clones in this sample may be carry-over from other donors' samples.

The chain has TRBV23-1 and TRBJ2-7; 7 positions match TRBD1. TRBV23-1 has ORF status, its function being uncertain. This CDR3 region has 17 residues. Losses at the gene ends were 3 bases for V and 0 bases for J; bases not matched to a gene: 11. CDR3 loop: CASSHSNRGTLSYEQYF. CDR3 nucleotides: TGCGCCAGCAGTCACTCCAACAGGGGCACACTCTCCTACGAGCAGTACTTC.

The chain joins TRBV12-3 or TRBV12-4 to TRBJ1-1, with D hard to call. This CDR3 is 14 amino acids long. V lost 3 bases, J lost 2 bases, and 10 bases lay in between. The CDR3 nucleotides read TGTGCCAGCAGTTTCTCCCTCCATAACACTGAAGCTTTCTTT. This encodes CASSFSLHNTEAFF.

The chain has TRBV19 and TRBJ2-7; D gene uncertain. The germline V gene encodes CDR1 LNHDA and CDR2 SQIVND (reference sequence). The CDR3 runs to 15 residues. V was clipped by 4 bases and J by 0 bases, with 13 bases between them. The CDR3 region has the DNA TGTGCCAGTAGTAATCCCGCCGAAAGCTCCTACGAGCAGTACTTC. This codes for CASSNPAESSYEQYF.

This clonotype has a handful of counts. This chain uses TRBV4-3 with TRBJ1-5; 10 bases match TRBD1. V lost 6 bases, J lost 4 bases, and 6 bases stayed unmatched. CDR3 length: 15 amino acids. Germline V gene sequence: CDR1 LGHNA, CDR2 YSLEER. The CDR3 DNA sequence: TGCGCCAGCAGACTACCGGGACAGGGGAATCAGCCCCAGCATTTT. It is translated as CASRLPGQGNQPQHF.

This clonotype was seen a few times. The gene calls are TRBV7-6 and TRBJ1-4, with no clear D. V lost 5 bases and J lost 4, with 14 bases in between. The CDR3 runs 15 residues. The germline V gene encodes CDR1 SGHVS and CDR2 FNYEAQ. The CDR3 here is CASSPPGRINEKLFF. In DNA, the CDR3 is TGTGCCAGCAGCCCCCCGGGCAGGATTAATGAAAAACTGTTTTTT.

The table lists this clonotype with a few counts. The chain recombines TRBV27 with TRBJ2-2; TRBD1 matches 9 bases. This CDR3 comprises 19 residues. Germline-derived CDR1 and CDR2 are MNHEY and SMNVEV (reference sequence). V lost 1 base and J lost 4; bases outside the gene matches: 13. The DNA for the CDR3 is TGTGCCAGCAGTTTATATTTCCCACGGGACAGGGCGGCCACCGGGGAGCTGTTTTTT. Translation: CASSLYFPRDRAATGELFF.

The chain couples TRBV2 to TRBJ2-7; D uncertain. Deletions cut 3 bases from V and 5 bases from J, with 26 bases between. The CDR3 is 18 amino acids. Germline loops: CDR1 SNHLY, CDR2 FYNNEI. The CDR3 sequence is CASSELFMSKRNRNEQYF. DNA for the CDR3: TGTGCCAGCAGTGAGCTTTTTATGTCGAAACGCAATAGGAACGAGCAGTACTTC.

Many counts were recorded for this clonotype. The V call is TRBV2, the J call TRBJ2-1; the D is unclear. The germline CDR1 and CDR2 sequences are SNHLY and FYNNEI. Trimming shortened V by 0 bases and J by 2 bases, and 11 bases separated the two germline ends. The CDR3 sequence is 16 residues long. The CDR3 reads CASSEARQAPYNEQFF. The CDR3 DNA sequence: TGTGCCAGCAGTGAAGCGCGGCAGGCCCCCTACAATGAGCAGTTCTTC.

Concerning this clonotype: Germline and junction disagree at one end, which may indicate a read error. CDR3 sequence reads: CTSSAPYDGLAGLSSYNEQFF. The CDR3 region has the DNA TGTACCAGCAGCGCCCCATATGACGGACTAGCGGGCCTGAGCTCCTACAATGAGCAGTTCTTC. The gene calls are TRBV7-8 and TRBJ2-1; TRBD2 matches at 11 bases. The CDR3 has 21 residues. CDR1 and CDR2 from the germline V gene are SGHVS and FQNEAQ.

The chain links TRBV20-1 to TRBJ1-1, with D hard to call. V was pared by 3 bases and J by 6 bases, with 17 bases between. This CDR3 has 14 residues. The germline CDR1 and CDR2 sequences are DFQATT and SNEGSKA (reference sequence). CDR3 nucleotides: TGCAGTGCTAGGAGGGAGACTCTAAACCCTGAAGCTTTCTTT. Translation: CSARRETLNPEAFF.

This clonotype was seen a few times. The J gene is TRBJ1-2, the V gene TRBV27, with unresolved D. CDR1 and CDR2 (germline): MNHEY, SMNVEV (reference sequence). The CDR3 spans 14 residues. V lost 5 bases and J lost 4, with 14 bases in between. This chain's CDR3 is CASSRARGAYGYTF. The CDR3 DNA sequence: TGTGCCAGCAGTCGGGCGCGGGGTGCCTATGGCTACACCTTC.

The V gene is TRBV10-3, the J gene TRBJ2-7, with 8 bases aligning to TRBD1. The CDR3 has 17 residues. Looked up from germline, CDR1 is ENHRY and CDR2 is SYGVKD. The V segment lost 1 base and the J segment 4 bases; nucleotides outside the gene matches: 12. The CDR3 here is CAISEYHPAGGWYEQYF. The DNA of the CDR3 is TGTGCCATCAGTGAGTATCACCCAGCAGGGGGCTGGTACGAGCAGTACTTC.

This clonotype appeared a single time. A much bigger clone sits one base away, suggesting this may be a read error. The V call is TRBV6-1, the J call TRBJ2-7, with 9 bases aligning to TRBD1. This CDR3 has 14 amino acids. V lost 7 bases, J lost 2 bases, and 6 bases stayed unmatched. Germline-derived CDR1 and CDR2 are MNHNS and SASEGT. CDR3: CASIAGTGTYEQYF. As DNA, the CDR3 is TGTGCCAGCATTGCCGGGACAGGGACCTACGAGCAGTACTTC.

DNA of the CDR3: TGTGCCAGCAGTTCTCCCGGGACAGGGATGTCTGGGGCCAACGTCCTGACTTTC. This codes for CASSSPGTGMSGANVLTF. The chain links TRBV27 to TRBJ2-6, with 9 bases matching TRBD1. CDR3 length: 18 amino acids. V lost 4 bases to trimming and J lost 1 base; unmatched junction nucleotides: 8. CDR1 and CDR2 (germline): MNHEY, SMNVEV (reference sequence). The complete variable domain, with remaining parts taken from reference TRBV27 and TRBJ2-6, reads EAQVTQNPRYLITVTGKKLTVTCSQNMNHEYMSWYRQDPGLGLRQIYYSMNVEVTDKGDVPEGYKVSRKEKRNFPLILESPSPNQTSLYFCASSSPGTGMSGANVLTFGAGSRLTVL.

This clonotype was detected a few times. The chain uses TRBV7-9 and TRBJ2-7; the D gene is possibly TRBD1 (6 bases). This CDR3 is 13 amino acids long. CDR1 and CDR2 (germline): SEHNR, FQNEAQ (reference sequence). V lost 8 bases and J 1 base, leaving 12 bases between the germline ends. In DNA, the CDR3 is TGTGCCAGCCTATCAGGGGAGTCCTACGAGCAGTACTTC. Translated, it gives CASLSGESYEQYF. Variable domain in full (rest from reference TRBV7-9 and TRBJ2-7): DTGVSQNPRHKITKRGQNVTFRCDPISEHNRLYWYRQTLGQGPEFLTYFQNEAQLEKSRLLSDRFSAERPKGSFSTLEIQRTEQGDSAMYLCASLSGESYEQYFGPGTRLTVT.

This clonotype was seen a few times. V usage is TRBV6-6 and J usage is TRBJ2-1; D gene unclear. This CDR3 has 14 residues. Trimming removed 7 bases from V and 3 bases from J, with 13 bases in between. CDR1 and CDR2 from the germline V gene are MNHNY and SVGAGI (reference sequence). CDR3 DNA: TGTGCCAGCATGGTCGGTCCCCGCTACAATGAGCAGTTCTTC. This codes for CASMVGPRYNEQFF.

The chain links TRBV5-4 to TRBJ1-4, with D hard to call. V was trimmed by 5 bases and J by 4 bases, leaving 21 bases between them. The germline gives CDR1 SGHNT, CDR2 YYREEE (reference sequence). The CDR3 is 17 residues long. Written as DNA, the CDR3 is TGTGCCAGCAGTCCTGCTGGTGTTGGGCTTGGTAATGAAAAACTGTTTTTT. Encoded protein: CASSPAGVGLGNEKLFF.

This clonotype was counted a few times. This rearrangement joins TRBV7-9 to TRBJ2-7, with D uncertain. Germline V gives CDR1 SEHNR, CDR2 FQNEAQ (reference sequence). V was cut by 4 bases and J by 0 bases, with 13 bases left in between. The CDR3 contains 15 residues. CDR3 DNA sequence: TGTGCCAGCAGCTCATCCCATTCGAGCTCCTACGAGCAGTACTTC. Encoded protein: CASSSSHSSSYEQYF. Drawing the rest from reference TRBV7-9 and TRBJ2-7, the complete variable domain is DTGVSQNPRHKITKRGQNVTFRCDPISEHNRLYWYRQTLGQGPEFLTYFQNEAQLEKSRLLSDRFSAERPKGSFSTLEIQRTEQGDSAMYLCASSSSHSSSYEQYFGPGTRLTVT.

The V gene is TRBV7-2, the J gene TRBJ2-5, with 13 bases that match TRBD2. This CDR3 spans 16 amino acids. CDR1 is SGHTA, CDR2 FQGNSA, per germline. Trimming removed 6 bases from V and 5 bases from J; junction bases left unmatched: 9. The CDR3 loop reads CASSSGTSGVGETQYF. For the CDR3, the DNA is TGTGCCAGCAGTTCTGGGACTAGCGGGGTGGGTGAGACCCAGTACTTC.

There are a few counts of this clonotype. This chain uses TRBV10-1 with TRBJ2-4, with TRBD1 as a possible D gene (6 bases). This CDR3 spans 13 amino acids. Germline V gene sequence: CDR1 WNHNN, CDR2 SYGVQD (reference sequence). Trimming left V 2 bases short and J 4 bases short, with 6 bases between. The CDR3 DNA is TGCGCCAGCAGTGAGGGACAGAAAAACATTCAGTACTTC. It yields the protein CASSEGQKNIQYF.

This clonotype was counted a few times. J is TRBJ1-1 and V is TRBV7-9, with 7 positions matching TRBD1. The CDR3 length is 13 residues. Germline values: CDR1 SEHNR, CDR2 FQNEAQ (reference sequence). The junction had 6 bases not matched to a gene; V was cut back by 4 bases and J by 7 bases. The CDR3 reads CASSSGQDFEAFF. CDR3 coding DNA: TGTGCCAGCAGCTCCGGACAGGATTTTGAAGCTTTCTTT. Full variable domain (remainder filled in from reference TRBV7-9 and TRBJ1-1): DTGVSQNPRHKITKRGQNVTFRCDPISEHNRLYWYRQTLGQGPEFLTYFQNEAQLEKSRLLSDRFSAERPKGSFSTLEIQRTEQGDSAMYLCASSSGQDFEAFFGQGTRLTVV.

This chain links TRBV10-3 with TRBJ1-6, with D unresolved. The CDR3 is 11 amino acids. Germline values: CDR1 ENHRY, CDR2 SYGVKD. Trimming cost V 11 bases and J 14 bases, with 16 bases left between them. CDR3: CASKEGSALHF. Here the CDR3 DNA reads TGTGCCTCAAAGGAGGGTTCGGCCCTCCACTTT.

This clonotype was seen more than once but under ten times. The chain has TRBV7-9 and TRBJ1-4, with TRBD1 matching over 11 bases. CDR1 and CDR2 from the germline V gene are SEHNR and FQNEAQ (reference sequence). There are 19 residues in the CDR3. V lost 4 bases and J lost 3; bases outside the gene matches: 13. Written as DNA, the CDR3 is TGTGCCAGCAGCTGTCCCGGGACAGGGGGATGGCTGGCTAATGAAAAACTGTTTTTT. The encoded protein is CASSCPGTGGWLANEKLFF.

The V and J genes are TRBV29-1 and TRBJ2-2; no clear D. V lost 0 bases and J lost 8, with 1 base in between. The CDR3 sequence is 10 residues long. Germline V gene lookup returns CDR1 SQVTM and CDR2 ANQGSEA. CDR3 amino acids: CSVEEGELFF. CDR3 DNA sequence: TGCAGCGTTGAAGAAGGGGAGCTGTTTTTT.

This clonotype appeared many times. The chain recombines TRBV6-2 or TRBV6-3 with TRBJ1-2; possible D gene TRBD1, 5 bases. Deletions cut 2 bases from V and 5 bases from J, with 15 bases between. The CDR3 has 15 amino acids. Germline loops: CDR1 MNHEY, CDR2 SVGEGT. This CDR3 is CASSYDPTVLYGYTF. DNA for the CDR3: TGTGCCAGCAGTTACGATCCGACAGTCCTATATGGCTACACCTTC.

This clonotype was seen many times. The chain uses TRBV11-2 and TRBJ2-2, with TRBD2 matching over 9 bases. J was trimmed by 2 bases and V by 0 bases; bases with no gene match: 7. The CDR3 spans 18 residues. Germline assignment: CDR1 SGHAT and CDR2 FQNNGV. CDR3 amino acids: CASSLEGQLAGNTGELFF. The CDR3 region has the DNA TGTGCCAGCAGCTTAGAGGGGCAACTAGCGGGCAACACCGGGGAGCTGTTTTTT.

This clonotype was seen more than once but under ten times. CDR3 sequence (DNA): TGTGCCAGCAGCTTAGCGAAAAGTAGCGGGGGCCCCCAAGAGACCCAGTACTTC. It specifies CASSLAKSSGGPQETQYF. The rearrangement links TRBV7-9 to TRBJ2-5; 9 bases are a match to TRBD2. The CDR3 runs 18 residues. Unmatched junction bases numbered 9, after V lost 0 bases and J lost 1 base. Germline V gene data show CDR1 as SEHNR and CDR2 as FQNEAQ (reference sequence).

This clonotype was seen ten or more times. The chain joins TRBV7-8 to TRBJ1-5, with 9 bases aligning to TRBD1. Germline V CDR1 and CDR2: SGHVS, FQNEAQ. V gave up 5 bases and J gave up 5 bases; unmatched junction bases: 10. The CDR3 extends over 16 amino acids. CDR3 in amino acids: CASSQQPGQGYQPQHF. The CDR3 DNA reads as TGTGCCAGCAGCCAACAACCGGGACAGGGTTATCAGCCCCAGCATTTT.

CDR3 sequence: CASSLYPAQGTLHF. The CDR3 DNA sequence: TGTGCCAGCAGTTTATACCCAGCCCAGGGAACCCTCCACTTT. The chain links TRBV6-5 to TRBJ1-6, with D perhaps matching TRBD1 (5 bases). This CDR3 is 14 amino acids long. Germline values: CDR1 MNHEY, CDR2 SVGAGI. Trimming left V 4 bases short and J 14 bases short, with 18 bases between.

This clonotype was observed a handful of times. The DNA of the CDR3 is TGTGCCAGCAGCTCGACGGGGGGGCCGGTCGGGGAGCTGTTTTTT. Its translation: CASSSTGGPVGELFF. The V and J genes are TRBV7-2 and TRBJ2-2; 8 positions match TRBD2. V lost 4 bases and J lost 7; bases outside the gene matches: 8. There are 15 residues in the CDR3. Per germline, CDR1 SGHTA and CDR2 FQGNSA.

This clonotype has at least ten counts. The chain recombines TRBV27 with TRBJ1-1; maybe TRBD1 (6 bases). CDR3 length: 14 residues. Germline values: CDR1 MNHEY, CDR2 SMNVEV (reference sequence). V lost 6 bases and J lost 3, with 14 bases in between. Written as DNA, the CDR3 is TGTGCCAGCAGCCCCCTAGGGGGGGACACTGAAGCTTTCTTT. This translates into CASSPLGGDTEAFF.

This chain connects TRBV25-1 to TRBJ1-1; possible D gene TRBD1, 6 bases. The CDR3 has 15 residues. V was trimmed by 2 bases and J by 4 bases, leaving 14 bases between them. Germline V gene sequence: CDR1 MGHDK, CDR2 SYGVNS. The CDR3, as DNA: TGTGCCAGCAGTGAACAGGACAGCTGGGGCACTGAAGCTTTCTTT. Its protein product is CASSEQDSWGTEAFF.